This passage covers 9 T cell receptor beta chains from one sample sequenced in a study of beta chain features in type 1 diabetes. Expressed TCRB transcripts were sequenced after all isolated RNA was converted to cDNA. Repertoires were generated with immunoSEQ multiplex PCR, while TCRdb's copy carries only in-frame clones and drops some. The sample consists of tens of thousands of clones, roughly 30% of them appearing once. The specimen sequenced was stem cell memory CD4+ T cells from blood. The receptors shown here come from a woman aged 18-29 years in good health.

This clone was observed a handful of times. The chain employs TRBV7-3 and TRBJ2-3; TRBD2 matches at 9 bases. CDR1 and CDR2 from the germline V gene are SGHTA and FQGTGA. With 2 bases clipped from V and 8 bases from J, the junction kept 11 bases outside the gene matches. The CDR3 is 16 amino acids. CDR3 nucleotide sequence: TGTGCCAGCAGCTTATGGGCTAGCGGGGACCTGGGTACGCAGTATTTT. Encoded protein: CASSLWASGDLGTQYF.

This clone was seen more than once but under ten times. The chain uses TRBV19 and TRBJ2-5, with 11 bases lining up with TRBD2. CDR1 and CDR2 from the germline V gene are LNHDA and SQIVND (reference sequence). This CDR3 is 16 amino acids long. Germline trimming cut 6 bases from V and 5 bases from J; bases unmatched to any gene: 11. This CDR3 is CASRDLAGGLRETQYF. Here the CDR3 DNA reads TGTGCCAGTAGAGATCTAGCGGGAGGCCTCAGGGAGACCCAGTACTTC.

J is TRBJ2-7 and V is TRBV10-1; possibly TRBD2 for D (5 bases). The germline V gene has CDR1 WNHNN and CDR2 SYGVQD (reference sequence). Trimming left V 8 bases short and J 0 bases short, with 17 bases between. This CDR3 has 15 residues. CDR3 amino acids: CASPRAGLGSYEQYF. CDR3 sequence (DNA): TGCGCCAGCCCAAGGGCAGGACTTGGCTCCTACGAGCAGTACTTC.

This clone was seen only a few times. The chain recombines TRBV6-1 with TRBJ2-2; perhaps TRBD2 as D (6 bases). V lost 8 bases and J 3 bases, leaving 16 bases between the germline ends. The CDR3 runs to 15 residues. Germline V CDR1 and CDR2: MNHNS, SASEGT. The CDR3 bases are TGTGCCAGCGGATATACGGGACTTCACACCGGGGAGCTGTTTTTT. Amino acid sequence: CASGYTGLHTGELFF.

Many counts were recorded for this clone. The rearrangement uses TRBV18 and TRBJ1-1, with D perhaps TRBD1 (6 bases). Trimming took off 4 bases at V and 3 bases at J, with 12 bases between the two ends. Germline V gene data show CDR1 as KGHSH and CDR2 as LQKENI. This CDR3 comprises 14 residues. The CDR3 nucleotides are TGTGCCAGCTCACGAAACAGGGTTGACACTGAAGCTTTCTTT. This gives the protein CASSRNRVDTEAFF.

The chain links TRBV21-1 to TRBJ2-1; the D segment call TRBD1 is taken from the table without a DNA check. TRBV21-1 is a listed pseudogene. This CDR3 contains 12 residues. This CDR3 is CASPRWPNEQFF. As DNA, the CDR3 is TGTGCCAGCCCCCGCTGGCCCAATGAGCAGTTCTTC.

V and J are TRBV7-2 and TRBJ2-2; no firm D call. Germline values: CDR1 SGHTA, CDR2 FQGNSA. The V end lost 3 bases, the J end lost 5 bases, and 7 bases lay between the germline ends. The CDR3 sequence is 13 residues long. In DNA form, the CDR3 reads TGTGCCAGCAGCTTCGGTTTGACCGGGGAGCTGTTTTTT. Translating gives CASSFGLTGELFF.

This chain uses TRBV15 with TRBJ1-1; 7 bases map to TRBD1. There are 16 residues in the CDR3. Trimming removed 0 bases from V and 2 bases from J; junction bases left unmatched: 6. Germline values: CDR1 LNHNV, CDR2 YYDKDF (reference sequence). The CDR3 loop reads CATSRDRGSPNTEAFF. As DNA, the CDR3 is TGTGCCACCAGCAGAGACAGGGGGTCCCCTAACACTGAAGCTTTCTTT.

CDR3 protein: CASSFGTGGSEKLFF. The CDR3 DNA follows: TGTGCCAGCAGCTTTGGGACAGGAGGGAGTGAAAAACTGTTTTTT. The V call is TRBV7-9, the J call TRBJ1-4, with 8 bases identical to TRBD1. This CDR3 is 15 amino acids long. Germline-derived CDR1 and CDR2 are SEHNR and FQNEAQ (reference sequence). Trimming at V came to 3 bases and at J to 7 bases, leaving 7 bases not matched to a gene.